The 31 T cell receptor beta chains below were found in one sample sequenced in a study of blood T cell repertoires in COVID-19 (dated by TCRdb to 2018 to 2021). Library preparation was by the immunoSEQ multiplex PCR assay. TCRdb stores this immuneACCESS table with in-frame sequences only. Part of the clones is absent; in the studies checked, under half of the shortfall reflects unresolved V genes, and no reason is known for the rest. The sample table shows about 300,000 clones, and roughly 85% are seen once. The ten largest clones capture roughly 10% of the sample. Sequencing input: peripheral blood. The receptors shown here come from a woman between 45 and 60 years old who had recovered from COVID-19.

The rearrangement uses TRBV19 and TRBJ1-5; no reliable D call. The CDR3 spans 14 residues. V was shortened by 0 bases and J by 4 bases, with 7 bases between the two germline ends. Germline CDR1 reads LNHDA; CDR2 reads SQIVND (reference sequence). CDR3: CASSIDLENQPQHF. The CDR3 DNA is TGTGCCAGTAGTATAGATCTAGAGAATCAGCCCCAGCATTTT.

This rearrangement joins TRBV4-3 to TRBJ2-7; 8 bases are shared with TRBD1. Germline CDR1 reads LGHNA; CDR2 reads YSLEER. The ends lost 4 bases at V and 0 bases at J; junction bases unmatched: 5. The CDR3 is 15 residues long. The CDR3 spells CASSPTQGASYEQYF. CDR3 nucleotide sequence: TGCGCCAGCAGCCCAACCCAGGGGGCCTCCTACGAGCAGTACTTC.

V usage is TRBV3-1 (or the pseudogene TRBV3-2) and J usage is TRBJ2-5, with 8 bases matching TRBD2. J was trimmed by 2 bases and V by 1 base; bases with no gene match: 9. CDR1 is LGHDT and CDR2 is YNNKEL in the germline V gene (reference sequence). The CDR3 length is 17 residues. The CDR3 region has the DNA TGTGCCAGCAGCCAAGTCAAGCGGGAGAGTCGGCAAGAGACCCAGTACTTC. This translates into CASSQVKRESRQETQYF.

The rearrangement joins TRBV5-1 to TRBJ2-3; possibly TRBD2 for D (6 bases). The CDR3 covers 15 residues. The V end was cut by 5 bases, the J end by 4 bases, with 17 bases between. Germline CDR1 reads SGHRS; CDR2 reads YFSETQ. CDR3 bases: TGCGCCAGCAGATCCGGGGGAGCGGGTCCAGATACGCAGTATTTT. It codes for CASRSGGAGPDTQYF.

V and J are TRBV6-5 and TRBJ1-6; 7 bases match TRBD1. Germline V gene lookup returns CDR1 MNHEY and CDR2 SVGAGI. CDR3 size: 15 residues. Trimming cost V 4 bases and J 6 bases; bases outside gene matches: 6. The CDR3, as DNA: TGTGCCAGCAGTTTTGACAGGGTGGGTAATTCACCCCTCCACTTT. This gives the protein CASSFDRVGNSPLHF.

The rearrangement joins TRBV4-1 to TRBJ2-7, with D possibly being TRBD2 (5 bases). The CDR3 extends over 14 amino acids. The V end was cut by 4 bases, the J end by 5 bases, with 15 bases between. The V gene's germline CDR1 is MGHRA and CDR2 YSYEKL. The CDR3 reads CASSPPRVANEQYF. The CDR3 DNA is TGCGCCAGCAGCCCACCCCGTGTAGCGAACGAGCAGTACTTC.

This chain uses TRBV18 with TRBJ2-1, with 9 positions matching TRBD1. Trimming at V came to 3 bases and at J to 4 bases, leaving 7 bases not matched to a gene. The CDR3 runs 16 residues. CDR1 and CDR2 (germline): KGHSH, LQKENI. The CDR3 spells CASSPTGGILYNEQFF. In DNA form, the CDR3 reads TGTGCCAGCTCACCGACAGGGGGAATTTTGTACAATGAGCAGTTCTTC.

V usage is TRBV19 and J usage is TRBJ1-1; 8 nucleotides line up with TRBD1. CDR3 length equals 13 residues. The ends lost 9 bases at V and 5 bases at J; junction bases unmatched: 8. In germline, CDR1 is LNHDA, CDR2 SQIVND (reference sequence). This CDR3 reads CASSGQGVTEAFF. CDR3 DNA: TGTGCCAGCAGCGGACAGGGAGTTACTGAAGCTTTCTTT.

The chain has TRBV6-5 and TRBJ2-7; D is possibly TRBD1 (5 bases). Germline-derived CDR1 and CDR2 are MNHEY and SVGAGI. V was cut by 4 bases and J by 6 bases, with 13 bases left in between. This CDR3 contains 13 residues. CDR3 nucleotides: TGTGCCAGCAGTTCAGCTTCAGGGTCCGAGCAGTACTTC. This sequence encodes CASSSASGSEQYF.

The V gene is TRBV11-2, the J gene TRBJ2-7, with unresolved D. Germline values: CDR1 SGHAT, CDR2 FQNNGV. Trimming stripped 3 bases from V and 7 bases from J, with 10 bases between. This CDR3 has 12 residues. As DNA, the CDR3 is TGTGCCAGCAGCTTCGAGGCCGGGGAGCAGTACTTC. Residues: CASSFEAGEQYF.

V gene TRBV28 combines with J gene TRBJ2-7; 7 bases map to TRBD1. CDR1 is MDHEN, CDR2 SYDVKM, per germline. CDR3 size: 13 residues. V lost 5 bases, J lost 2 bases, and 3 bases stayed unmatched. The CDR3 protein is CASSVGTAYEQYF. The CDR3 nucleotides are TGTGCCAGCAGTGTAGGGACAGCCTACGAGCAGTACTTC. The complete variable domain, with remaining parts taken from reference TRBV28 and TRBJ2-7, reads DVKVTQSSRYLVKRTGEKVFLECVQDMDHENMFWYRQDPGLGLRLIYFSYDVKMKEKGDIPEGYSVSREKKERFSLILESASTNQTSMYLCASSVGTAYEQYFGPGTRLTVT.

CDR3 nucleotides: TGTGCCAGCAGCTTGGGGACTAGCGGCGATACGCAGTATTTT. Protein product: CASSLGTSGDTQYF. The chain recombines TRBV7-2 with TRBJ2-3; 11 positions match TRBD2. Germline V gives CDR1 SGHTA, CDR2 FQGNSA. CDR3 size: 14 residues. With V trimmed by 3 bases and J by 6 bases, 2 bases remained unmatched.

A note on this clone: At one end, the junction sequence differs from germline, possibly due to a read error. The chain joins TRBV18 to TRBJ1-6; the match to TRBD1 covers 8 bases. Germline V gene data show CDR1 as KGHSH and CDR2 as LQKENI. The CDR3 runs 14 residues. This chain's CDR3 is CASSPPGQGSSSPF. CDR3 nucleotide sequence: TGTGCCAGCTCACCACCTGGACAGGGTAGTTCTAGTCCCTTT.

The chain combines TRBV24-1 with TRBJ1-2; the match to TRBD1 covers 8 bases. Germline values: CDR1 KGHDR, CDR2 SFDVKD. Trimming removed 1 base from V and 4 bases from J; junction bases left unmatched: 4. The CDR3 runs 15 residues. The CDR3 coding sequence is TGTGCCACCAGTGATTTTACAGGGGGAGTCTATGGCTACACCTTC. It codes for CATSDFTGGVYGYTF.

The rearrangement links TRBV20-1 to TRBJ2-7; no definite D call. The CDR3 contains 13 residues. The germline gives CDR1 DFQATT, CDR2 SNEGSKA (reference sequence). The ends were cut back, 3 bases at V and 3 bases at J, with 12 bases in the middle. The chain's CDR3 is CSASRVGFYEQYF. CDR3 nucleotides: TGCAGTGCTAGTCGGGTAGGATTCTACGAGCAGTACTTC.

The rearrangement uses TRBV15 and TRBJ2-7; 7 nucleotides agree with TRBD2. Trimming took 2 bases from V and 5 from J; bases not matched to a gene: 3. This CDR3 has 13 residues. Germline assignment: CDR1 LNHNV and CDR2 YYDKDF (reference sequence). This CDR3 is CATSRRGVDEQYF. The CDR3 DNA sequence: TGTGCCACCAGCAGACGGGGGGTGGACGAGCAGTACTTC.

As DNA, the CDR3 is TGTGCCAGCAGCCGCTCCCGGGGGGGTGGGGACTCCTACGAGCAGTACTTC. It translates to CASSRSRGGGDSYEQYF. The chain combines TRBV7-8 with TRBJ2-7; TRBD2 aligns across 8 bases. The CDR3 is 17 amino acids. The germline gives CDR1 SGHVS, CDR2 FQNEAQ. Trimming removed 5 bases from V and 0 bases from J; junction bases left unmatched: 12.

The gene calls are TRBV11-2 and TRBJ2-1, with 9 bases that match TRBD1. The V gene's germline CDR1 is SGHAT and CDR2 FQNNGV. The CDR3 has 14 amino acids. The ends lost 8 bases at V and 6 bases at J; junction bases unmatched: 8. The CDR3 loop is CASRPGTGFNEQFF. CDR3 sequence (DNA): TGTGCCAGCCGTCCCGGGACAGGGTTCAATGAGCAGTTCTTC.

This chain uses TRBV20-1 with TRBJ1-2; D gene unclear. The CDR3 consists of 10 residues. The V end lost 4 bases, the J end lost 7 bases, and 7 bases lay between the germline ends. Germline CDR1 and CDR2: DFQATT and SNEGSKA (reference sequence). DNA of the CDR3: TGCAGTGCTACCGACTTTGGCTACACCTTC. The encoded protein is CSATDFGYTF.

In its sample, this clone was seen a few times. The genes are TRBV19 and TRBJ1-6; weak D call: TRBD1 (5 bases). This CDR3 is built from 19 residues. CDR1 LNHDA and CDR2 SQIVND come from the germline V gene (reference sequence). V dropped 4 bases and J dropped 0 bases, with 19 bases sitting between them. Written as DNA, the CDR3 is TGTGCCAGTAGTACTCGGATGACAGTCGGCCGCTCCTATAATTCACCCCTCCACTTT. Its translation: CASSTRMTVGRSYNSPLHF.

The rearrangement links TRBV2 to TRBJ2-5, with 7 bases fitting TRBD1. The V gene's germline CDR1 is SNHLY and CDR2 FYNNEI. The CDR3 runs 15 residues. Trimming cost V 3 bases and J 5 bases; bases outside gene matches: 9. CDR3 sequence reads: CASSEADRAYETQYF. The CDR3 DNA is TGTGCCAGCAGTGAGGCCGACAGGGCGTACGAGACCCAGTACTTC. Looking up the rest from reference TRBV2 and TRBJ2-5 gives the full variable domain: EPEVTQTPSHQVTQMGQEVILRCVPISNHLYFYWYRQILGQKVEFLVSFYNNEISEKSEIFDDQFSVERPDGSNFTLKIRSTKLEDSAMYFCASSEADRAYETQYFGPGTRLLVL.

The chain couples TRBV4-2 to TRBJ2-2; TRBD2 matches at 11 bases. The CDR3 is 19 amino acids. Germline-derived CDR1 and CDR2 are LGHNA and YNFKEQ. Trimming took 1 base from V and 3 from J; bases not matched to a gene: 10. Here the CDR3 reads CASSQGSSGRISHTGELFF. CDR3 sequence (DNA): TGTGCCAGCAGCCAAGGTTCTAGCGGGAGGATCAGTCACACCGGGGAGCTGTTTTTT.

This clone occurred once. The chain joins TRBV6-6 to TRBJ2-1, with D possibly TRBD2 on 6 matching bases. Germline V gene sequence: CDR1 MNHNY, CDR2 SVGAGI (reference sequence). The V end was cut by 6 bases, the J end by 8 bases, with 11 bases between. This CDR3 spans 12 amino acids. In nucleotides, the CDR3 is TGTGCCAGCAGCCCCGGGGGTCATGAGCAGTTCTTC. Its protein is CASSPGGHEQFF.

The rearrangement uses TRBV2 and TRBJ1-2; D perhaps matches TRBD1 (6 bases). The germline V gene encodes CDR1 SNHLY and CDR2 FYNNEI. The length of the CDR3 is 11 residues. Trimming shortened V by 6 bases and J by 8 bases, and 10 bases separated the two germline ends. In DNA form, the CDR3 reads TGTGCCAGCAGGTACAGGGTAGGCTACACCTTC. Its protein is CASRYRVGYTF.

The gene calls are TRBV14 and TRBJ2-3, with 7 nucleotides matching TRBD1. Germline CDR1 and CDR2: SGHDN and FVKESK. The J segment lost 2 bases and the V segment lost 5 bases, leaving 7 bases of the junction unmatched. The CDR3 consists of 15 residues. The CDR3 region is CASSTHRGSTDTQYF. Here the CDR3 DNA reads TGTGCCAGCAGCACCCACAGGGGCTCCACAGATACGCAGTATTTT.

A single count supports this clone. This chain connects TRBV3-1 (or the pseudogene TRBV3-2) to TRBJ2-1; 10 bases align to TRBD2. The CDR3 length is 18 residues. Unmatched junction bases numbered 10, after V lost 0 bases and J lost 5 bases. Per the germline V gene, CDR1 is LGHDT and CDR2 is YNNKEL (reference sequence). The DNA of the CDR3 is TGTGCCAGCAGCCAAGATTTTGGCGGGCTAGCGGGGGACAATGAGCAGTTCTTC. Its translation: CASSQDFGGLAGDNEQFF.

This clone was detected only a few times. The chain recombines TRBV9 with TRBJ2-1, with 9 nucleotides matching TRBD1. V dropped 7 bases and J dropped 8; count of bases not matched to a gene: 4. CDR1 is SGDLS and CDR2 is YYNGEE in the germline V gene. CDR3 length equals 12 residues. The CDR3 sequence: CASGTGFDEQFF. CDR3 nucleotides: TGTGCCAGCGGGACAGGGTTCGATGAGCAGTTCTTC.

The CDR3 loop reads CASSFGSGVGTDTQYF. CDR3 in DNA: TGTGCCAGCAGCTTTGGTTCCGGGGTAGGCACAGATACGCAGTATTTT. The chain combines TRBV5-8 with TRBJ2-3, with D maybe TRBD2 (5 bases). Germline V gives CDR1 SGHTS, CDR2 YDEGEE. The CDR3 length is 16 residues. V lost 2 bases and J 1 base, leaving 14 bases between the germline ends.

This clone was picked up many times. The chain is built from TRBV11-3 and TRBJ2-1; 7 nucleotides align to TRBD2. The V and J ends lost 4 bases and 6 bases, in that order; junction bases with no gene match: 6. Looked up from germline, CDR1 is SGHNT and CDR2 is YENEEA. The CDR3 extends over 14 amino acids. The CDR3 loop is CASSSSGLLNEQFF. In DNA, the CDR3 is TGTGCCAGCAGCTCCTCGGGACTACTCAATGAGCAGTTCTTC.

This sequence joins TRBV2 and TRBJ2-7; 8 bases are a match to TRBD2. Germline CDR1 is SNHLY and CDR2 is FYNNEI. Trimming cost V 6 bases and J 8 bases; bases outside gene matches: 6. CDR3 length equals 12 residues. CDR3 sequence reads: CASSPGRDQQYF. In nucleotides, the CDR3 is TGTGCCAGCAGCCCCGGGAGGGACCAGCAGTACTTC. Supplemented by reference TRBV2 and TRBJ2-7, the full variable domain reads EPEVTQTPSHQVTQMGQEVILRCVPISNHLYFYWYRQILGQKVEFLVSFYNNEISEKSEIFDDQFSVERPDGSNFTLKIRSTKLEDSAMYFCASSPGRDQQYFGPGTRLTVT.

V and J are TRBV5-1 and TRBJ2-7; D is perhaps TRBD2 (5 bases). There are 15 residues in the CDR3. The germline gives CDR1 SGHRS, CDR2 YFSETQ. The V gene lost 0 bases and the J gene lost 7 bases, with 17 bases spanning the gap. The CDR3 nucleotides are TGCGCCAGCAGCTTGGCCCCAGGAGAAAGGAGGGAGCAGTACTTC. Translation: CASSLAPGERREQYF.